This is a list of T cell receptor beta chains from one sample in a study of T cell responses to AZD1222 COVID-19 vaccine. Clones were sequenced by immunoSEQ multiplex PCR, and TCRdb holds only the in-frame ones, with some missing. The table lists some 150,000 clones, approximately 88% of them singletons. The sample was peripheral blood, taken on day 0 of AZD1222 vaccination. The receptor set was obtained from an adult in good health. Both conserved end residues are part of each CDR3. The D gene is left open where the match is weak. Rows give clone size only sometimes, using once, few, many, or a class for an expanded clone.

cdr3_aa cdr3_nt clone_size j_call d_call v_call
CASSLDGTGDEQFF TGCGCCAGCAGCTTGGATGGCACGGGGGATGAGCAGTTCTTC - TRBJ2-1 - TRBV5-1
CAIRPGAETDTQYF TGTGCCATCAGGCCAGGGGCTGAGACAGATACGCAGTATTTT - TRBJ2-3 - TRBV10-3
CASSRDNQETQYF TGTGCCAGCAGCCGGGACAACCAAGAGACCCAGTACTTC - TRBJ2-5 - TRBV13
CASSLGLQNEQYF TGTGCCAGCAGCCTAGGACTGCAGAACGAGCAGTACTTC - TRBJ2-7 - TRBV28
CASSLRGGGYTF TGCGCCAGCAGCTTGAGAGGGGGTGGCTACACCTTC - TRBJ1-2 - TRBV5-1
CASSSYKLGWGNREQYF TGTGCCAGCAGTTCGTATAAATTAGGTTGGGGTAACCGGGAGCAGTACTTC - TRBJ2-7 - TRBV28
CASSYWSNQPQHF TGTGCCAGCAGTTACTGGTCCAATCAGCCCCAGCATTTT - TRBJ1-5 - TRBV6-2/TRBV6-3
CASSFRRSTGSGNQPQHF TGTGCCAGCAGTTTCCGTCGGTCGACAGGGAGTGGCAATCAGCCCCAGCATTTT - TRBJ1-5 TRBD1 TRBV28
CASSLGQGGMYSNQPQHF TGTGCCAGCAGCCTGGGACAGGGGGGGATGTATAGCAATCAGCCCCAGCATTTT - TRBJ1-5 TRBD1 TRBV7-2
CASSPRGRGPRTDTQYF TGTGCCAGCAGCCCTAGGGGGCGAGGCCCCCGCACAGATACGCAGTATTTT - TRBJ2-3 TRBD1 TRBV5-4
CASSSTIQYNEQFF TGTGCCAGCAGCTCTACGATCCAATACAATGAGCAGTTCTTC once TRBJ2-1 - TRBV7-9
CASSPGQGANYGYTF TGTGCCAGTAGTCCGGGACAGGGAGCTAACTATGGCTACACCTTC - TRBJ1-2 TRBD1 TRBV19
CASSRAWATEAFF TGTGCCAGTAGCCGGGCCTGGGCCACTGAAGCTTTCTTT once TRBJ1-1 - TRBV19
CASSLSGFGSPLHF TGTGCCAGCAGTTTATCAGGGTTCGGGTCACCCCTCCACTTT - TRBJ1-6 - TRBV27
CASSPSTGGWTEAFF TGTGCCAGCTCACCCTCGACAGGGGGCTGGACTGAAGCTTTCTTT - TRBJ1-1 TRBD1 TRBV18
CASSTRTSGTGELFF TGTGCCAGTAGTACGCGGACTAGCGGGACCGGGGAGCTGTTTTTT few TRBJ2-2 TRBD2 TRBV19
CASSQRTLFYNEQFF TGTGCCAGCAGCCAGCGGACCCTCTTCTACAATGAGCAGTTCTTC - TRBJ2-1 - TRBV3-1/TRBV3-2